A selection of T cell receptor beta chains follows, all from one sample in a study of T cell responses to AZD1222 COVID-19 vaccine. Some clones are missing from TCRdb's copy, which holds only in-frame ones; the method was immunoSEQ multiplex PCR. The sample has about 93,000 clones; nearly 90% are singletons. Sequences were derived from peripheral blood, sampled on day 0 of MenACWY control vaccination. Every receptor here comes from an adult in good health. Each CDR3 is given with its conserved first and last residue. D genes are given only for firm matches. The listing skips clone size in some rows; elsewhere it reads once, few, many or a size class.

cdr3_aa cdr3_nt j_call v_call d_call clone_size
CASSLVTAGPRYEQYF TGTGCCAGCAGCTTAGTGACGGCGGGGCCCCGCTACGAGCAGTACTTC TRBJ2-7 TRBV11-2 - once
CASSGTPDTIYF TGTGCCAGCAGTGGCACTCCGGACACCATATATTTT TRBJ1-3 TRBV2 - -
CASTSAHEQYF TGTGCCAGCACCAGTGCCCACGAGCAGTACTTC TRBJ2-7 TRBV27 - -
CASSFGLAISGANVLTF TGTGCCAGCAGTTTCGGACTAGCGATCTCTGGGGCCAACGTCCTGACTTTC TRBJ2-6 TRBV27 TRBD2 -
CASTNPDSGNTIYF TGTGCCAGCACGAATCCCGACTCTGGAAACACCATATATTTT TRBJ1-3 TRBV3-1/TRBV3-2 - -
CASSLRPNEKLFF TGTGCCAGCAGTTTAAGACCGAATGAAAAACTGTTTTTT TRBJ1-4 TRBV27 - -
CASSYYSTGYGSGELFF TGTGCCAGCAGTTACTACTCGACAGGGTACGGCTCCGGGGAGCTGTTTTTT TRBJ2-2 TRBV6-2/TRBV6-3 TRBD1 -
CANWDRLINSNQPQHF TGCGCCAATTGGGACAGGTTGATAAATAGCAATCAGCCCCAGCATTTT TRBJ1-5 TRBV23-1 TRBD1 -
CASSLDRSAGGNQPQHF TGTGCCAGCAGCTTAGATAGGTCAGCTGGTGGCAATCAGCCCCAGCATTTT TRBJ1-5 TRBV7-2 - -
CASSLSGNSPLHF TGTGCCAGCAGCTTAAGCGGGAATTCACCCCTCCACTTT TRBJ1-6 TRBV7-3 - -
CASSKLRAGGPPTETQYF TGTGCCAGCAGCAAACTCCGTGCGGGGGGGCCCCCTACAGAGACCCAGTACTTC TRBJ2-5 TRBV21-1 - -
CATSRDSPKYGYTF TGTGCCACCAGCAGAGATTCACCGAAGTATGGCTACACCTTC TRBJ1-2 TRBV15 - -
CASRQGVYNSPLHF TGTGCCAGTCGACAGGGGGTCTATAATTCACCCCTCCACTTT TRBJ1-6 TRBV19 TRBD1 -
CASSPNEDEQYF TGTGCCAGCAGTCCTAACGAGGACGAGCAGTACTTC TRBJ2-7 TRBV9 - -
CASSYSKQIPEYEQYF TGTGCCAGCAGTTACTCGAAACAGATCCCGGAGTACGAGCAGTACTTC TRBJ2-7 TRBV6-6 - -
CASSGDRGNQPQHF TGTGCCAGCAGTGGGGATCGGGGCAATCAGCCCCAGCATTTT TRBJ1-5 TRBV2 - -
CAWSVGTDGYGYTF TGTGCCTGGAGTGTCGGGACTGACGGCTATGGCTACACCTTC TRBJ1-2 TRBV30 - -
CASSLGESSYNSPLHF TGCGCCAGCAGCTTGGGGGAAAGCTCCTATAATTCACCCCTCCACTTT TRBJ1-6 TRBV5-1 - -
CASSLRSGTVLPGELFF TGTGCCAGCAGTCTCAGATCCGGGACAGTCCTACCCGGGGAGCTGTTTTTT TRBJ2-2 TRBV2 TRBD1 -
CASSQGASGAYEQYF TGTGCCAGCAGCCAAGGAGCTAGCGGGGCCTACGAGCAGTACTTC TRBJ2-7 TRBV3-1/TRBV3-2 TRBD2 -
CASGRNRNTEAFF TGTGCCAGCGGGAGGAACAGGAACACTGAAGCTTTCTTT TRBJ1-1 TRBV12-3/TRBV12-4 - -
CASGFRDTIYF TGTGCTAGTGGTTTTCGGGACACCATATATTTT TRBJ1-3 TRBV12-5 - -
CASSQLSYGYTF TGCGCCAGCAGCCAATTGTCTTATGGCTACACCTTC TRBJ1-2 TRBV4-1 - -
CASSLATGYNSPLHF TGTGCCAGCAGCTTAGCGACGGGGTATAATTCACCCCTCCACTTT TRBJ1-6 TRBV11-1 - -
CASSPIWGTQSYGYTF TGTGCCAGCAGTCCCATCTGGGGGACACAATCTTATGGCTACACCTTC TRBJ1-2 TRBV28 - -
CASSSQGRNSPLHF TGTGCCAGCAGCTCACAGGGGAGGAATTCACCCCTCCACTTT TRBJ1-6 TRBV13 TRBD1 -
CASSQDPLSSYNSPLHF TGTGCCAGCAGCCAAGATCCCTTGAGCTCCTATAATTCACCCCTCCACTTT TRBJ1-6 TRBV4-2 - -
CASSRVEAFF TGTGCCAGTAGTCGGGTTGAAGCTTTCTTT TRBJ1-1 TRBV19 - -
CSVGVPQETQYF TGCAGCGTTGGCGTCCCACAAGAGACCCAGTACTTC TRBJ2-5 TRBV29-1 - -
CASSLEGQGSMRPQHF TGTGCCAGCAGCTTAGAGGGACAGGGGTCCATGAGGCCCCAGCATTTT TRBJ1-5 TRBV7-2 TRBD1 -
CASSIGAGVQAQFF TGTGCCAGTAGTATAGGGGCCGGGGTACAAGCGCAGTTCTTC TRBJ2-1 TRBV19 - -
CASSRNAGEETQYF TGTGCCAGCAGCAGGAACGCGGGGGAAGAGACCCAGTACTTC TRBJ2-5 TRBV7-8 TRBD2 -
CASSLHPATSPLHF TGCGCCAGCAGCTTGCATCCCGCGACTTCACCCCTCCACTTT TRBJ1-6 TRBV5-1 - -
CASSKKEGGFGTEAFF TGTGCCAGCAGCAAAAAGGAGGGGGGATTTGGCACTGAAGCTTTCTTT TRBJ1-1 TRBV21-1 - once
CARRAGLDTGELFF TGCGCGCGAAGGGCAGGGTTGGACACCGGGGAGCTGTTTTTT TRBJ2-2 TRBV30 - -
CASSRMNTEAFF TGTGCCAGCAGCCGTATGAACACTGAAGCTTTCTTT TRBJ1-1 TRBV11-2 - -
CASSFYGGMSSYEQYF TGTGCCAGCAGCTTTTACGGGGGTATGAGCTCCTACGAGCAGTACTTC TRBJ2-7 TRBV5-4 - -
CASSKYLQTQETQYF TGTGCCAGCAGCAAATATTTACAGACCCAAGAGACCCAGTACTTC TRBJ2-5 TRBV21-1 - -
CASSLSRQAYTDTQYF TGTGCCAGCAGCTTATCCCGACAGGCCTACACAGATACGCAGTATTTT TRBJ2-3 TRBV11-2 - -
CAWSKTGIGYGYTF TGTGCCTGGAGTAAGACAGGGATCGGCTATGGCTACACCTTC TRBJ1-2 TRBV30 TRBD1 -
CSASRQGATNEKLFF TGCAGTGCTAGTAGGCAGGGGGCAACTAATGAAAAACTGTTTTTT TRBJ1-4 TRBV20-1 TRBD1 -